Each of the 27 T cell receptor beta chains below was sequenced from the same sample in a study of blood T cell repertoires in COVID-19. Repertoires were generated with immunoSEQ multiplex PCR, while TCRdb's copy carries only in-frame clones and drops some. The sample contains 97,000 or so clones, nearly 90% of which appear only once. Sequenced: peripheral blood. The source is a man aged 50-59 years with active COVID-19.

The V and J genes are TRBV9 and TRBJ2-6, with D perhaps TRBD2 (5 bases). Germline V gene sequence: CDR1 SGDLS, CDR2 YYNGEE. Trimming cost V 0 bases and J 2 bases, with 9 bases left between them. This CDR3 is 16 amino acids long. The CDR3 region has the DNA TGTGCCAGCAGCGTAGGTCCCGGGGCTGGGGCCAACGTCCTGACTTTC. Residues: CASSVGPGAGANVLTF.

This clone came up a few times. J is TRBJ2-2 and V is TRBV19, with D unclear. CDR3 length: 15 amino acids. Germline CDR1 LNHDA, CDR2 SQIVND (reference sequence). V was pared by 5 bases and J by 0 bases, with 10 bases between. CDR3 bases: TGTGCCAGTAGTGACCAGGCTACGAACACCGGGGAGCTGTTTTTT. It codes for CASSDQATNTGELFF. Drawing the rest from reference TRBV19 and TRBJ2-2, the complete variable domain is DGGITQSPKYLFRKEGQNVTLSCEQNLNHDAMYWYRQDPGQGLRLIYYSQIVNDFQKGDIAEGYSVSREKKESFPLTVTSAQKNPTAFYLCASSDQATNTGELFFGEGSRLTVL.

The chain is built from TRBV9 and TRBJ2-1; D is perhaps TRBD2 (6 bases). Trimming took off 4 bases at V and 4 bases at J, with 12 bases between the two ends. From germline, CDR1 is SGDLS and CDR2 YYNGEE. This CDR3 is built from 14 residues. The DNA of the CDR3 is TGTGCCAGCAGCCCAAGCGGGCCGTACAATGAGCAGTTCTTC. The encoded protein is CASSPSGPYNEQFF.

The chain combines TRBV7-2 with TRBJ1-5; weak D call: TRBD1 (6 bases). This CDR3 has 15 amino acids. Germline CDR1 is SGHTA and CDR2 is FQGNSA. Between the trimmed V and J ends, which lost 5 bases and 6 bases, there was a span of 17 bases. The CDR3 is CASSRQQGTGQPQHF. The CDR3 DNA reads TGTGCCAGCAGCCGTCAACAGGGTACGGGTCAGCCCCAGCATTTT.

The chain couples TRBV9 to TRBJ2-2; TRBD2 matches 9 bases. V was pared by 4 bases and J by 10 bases, with 11 bases of the junction left unmatched. The CDR3 runs 15 residues. Germline CDR1 reads SGDLS; CDR2 reads YYNGEE. In nucleotides, the CDR3 is TGTGCCAGCAGCCTGAGTGGCGGGGGGGCGGTGGAGCTGTTTTTT. Protein: CASSLSGGGAVELFF.

J is TRBJ2-3 and V is TRBV10-3, with TRBD2 matching over 10 bases. This CDR3 is 14 amino acids long. V shed 6 bases and J 2 bases; nucleotides not matched to a gene: 2. CDR1 ENHRY and CDR2 SYGVKD come from the germline V gene. The DNA of the CDR3 is TGTGCCATCAGGAGCGGGGGGGACACAGATACGCAGTATTTT. This gives the protein CAIRSGGDTDTQYF.

The rearrangement uses TRBV27 and TRBJ2-5; TRBD1 might be the D (6 bases). With 3 bases removed from V and 4 bases from J, the gap between germline ends came to 6 bases. CDR1 is MNHEY, CDR2 SMNVEV, per germline (reference sequence). The CDR3 covers 12 residues. The CDR3 sequence is CASSFRGETQYF. The CDR3 region has the DNA TGTGCCAGCAGTTTCAGGGGAGAGACCCAGTACTTC.

The V and J genes are TRBV3-1 (or the pseudogene TRBV3-2) and TRBJ1-3, with a possible D match to TRBD1 (6 bases). Trimming removed 5 bases from V and 3 bases from J, with 14 bases in between. This CDR3 comprises 15 residues. Per the germline V gene, CDR1 is LGHDT and CDR2 is YNNKEL (reference sequence). The CDR3 DNA follows: TGTGCCAGCAGCAAACAGTCGGACAGTGGAAACACCATATATTTT. This codes for CASSKQSDSGNTIYF.

This chain uses TRBV10-2 with TRBJ2-2, with TRBD2 matching over 9 bases. The CDR3 spans 16 residues. Per the germline V gene, CDR1 is WSHSY and CDR2 is SAAADI. The V and J ends lost 6 bases and 6 bases, in that order; junction bases with no gene match: 11. In DNA, the CDR3 is TGCGCCAGCAGAGGAGGCGGGGGGGCCTGGCCCGGGGAGCTGTTTTTT. This translates into CASRGGGGAWPGELFF.

CDR3 DNA: TGTGCCAGCAGCCCCCAGCAGGGAGAGACCCAGTACTTC. This sequence encodes CASSPQQGETQYF. This rearrangement joins TRBV5-4 to TRBJ2-5, with TRBD1 as a possible D gene (5 bases). CDR1 is SGHNT, CDR2 YYREEE, per germline (reference sequence). Between the trimmed V and J ends, which lost 4 bases and 4 bases, there was a span of 11 bases. The CDR3 runs to 13 residues.

This sequence joins TRBV7-2 and TRBJ2-2; TRBD2 matches 7 bases. V lost 5 bases to trimming and J lost 2 bases; unmatched junction nucleotides: 5. The germline V gene has CDR1 SGHTA and CDR2 FQGNSA. This CDR3 spans 15 amino acids. The CDR3 loop is CASSKGTINTGELFF. The CDR3 DNA follows: TGTGCCAGCAGCAAAGGGACTATCAACACCGGGGAGCTGTTTTTT.

This clone was counted between two and nine times. The chain employs TRBV30 and TRBJ1-1, with a tentative D call TRBD1 (6 bases). Germline loops: CDR1 GTSNPN, CDR2 SVGIG (reference sequence). This CDR3 is 12 amino acids long. The V end lost 3 bases, the J end lost 7 bases, and 12 bases lay between the germline ends. The CDR3 loop is CAWRLGTLEAFF. The CDR3 nucleotides are TGTGCCTGGAGGCTAGGGACACTTGAAGCTTTCTTT.

This clone has just one count. The V call is TRBV5-1, the J call TRBJ2-7, with TRBD2 matching 7 bases. CDR1 SGHRS and CDR2 YFSETQ come from the germline V gene. There are 13 residues in the CDR3. Trimming cost V 1 base and J 6 bases; bases outside gene matches: 4. The CDR3: CASSLMGEGEQYF. The CDR3 DNA is TGCGCCAGCAGCTTGATGGGGGAGGGCGAGCAGTACTTC.

The chain links TRBV9 to TRBJ2-1; 8 positions match TRBD1. In germline, CDR1 is SGDLS, CDR2 YYNGEE. The CDR3 runs to 14 residues. Germline trimming cut 4 bases from V and 9 bases from J; bases unmatched to any gene: 9. Written as DNA, the CDR3 is TGTGCCAGCAGCTGGACAGGGATGGGGGGTGAGCAGTTCTTC. Translated, it gives CASSWTGMGGEQFF.

This clone has only one observation. The chain is built from TRBV5-5 and TRBJ1-6; D perhaps matches TRBD1 (6 bases). This CDR3 comprises 17 residues. Germline CDR1 is SGHKS and CDR2 is YYEKEE (reference sequence). Trimming left V 3 bases short and J 8 bases short, with 21 bases between. The CDR3 protein is CASSYSIPGQVDSPLHF. The CDR3, as DNA: TGTGCCAGCAGCTACTCGATTCCGGGACAAGTGGATTCACCCCTCCACTTT.

The rearrangement links TRBV6-2 or TRBV6-3 to TRBJ2-2; TRBD2 matches 8 bases. Germline CDR1 is MNHEY and CDR2 is SVGEGT. The CDR3 extends over 18 amino acids. With V trimmed by 2 bases and J by 2 bases, 10 bases remained unmatched. Written as DNA, the CDR3 is TGTGCCAGCAGTTACGCTGACTCTAGCGGGCCAAACACCGGGGAGCTGTTTTTT. As protein: CASSYADSSGPNTGELFF.

J is TRBJ1-1 and V is TRBV7-2; D may be TRBD1 (6 bases). Trimming left V 0 bases short and J 5 bases short, with 13 bases between. Germline CDR1 reads SGHTA; CDR2 reads FQGNSA. The CDR3 contains 15 residues. CDR3: CASSLARGGRTEAFF. CDR3 DNA: TGTGCCAGCAGCTTAGCGAGGGGGGGACGGACTGAAGCTTTCTTT.

The table lists this clone with a count of one. The J gene is TRBJ2-5, the V gene TRBV7-2; TRBD2 aligns across 9 bases. The CDR3 consists of 15 residues. With V trimmed by 2 bases and J by 0 bases, 1 base remained unmatched. Looked up from germline, CDR1 is SGHTA and CDR2 is FQGNSA. CDR3 coding DNA: TGTGCCAGCAGCTTAATAGCGGGGGACCAAGAGACCCAGTACTTC. Protein product: CASSLIAGDQETQYF.

This sequence joins TRBV12-5 and TRBJ2-5; 10 positions match TRBD1. From germline, CDR1 is LGHNT and CDR2 FRNRAP. This CDR3 has 14 amino acids. V lost 0 bases, J lost 10 bases, and 5 bases stayed unmatched. CDR3 coding DNA: TGTGCTAGTGGTTTGGTAGGGGACAGGGGAGTCCAGTACTTC. Amino acid sequence: CASGLVGDRGVQYF.

The chain joins TRBV6-6 to TRBJ2-5; TRBD2 agrees at 12 bases. After removal of 3 bases from V and 5 bases from J, the junction contained 4 bases not matched to a gene. The germline V gene has CDR1 MNHNY and CDR2 SVGAGI (reference sequence). The CDR3 covers 15 residues. The CDR3 here is CASSYRTSGDETQYF. The CDR3 bases are TGTGCCAGCAGTTATCGGACTAGCGGGGATGAGACCCAGTACTTC.

The table lists this clone with a few counts. The chain links TRBV5-6 to TRBJ2-7; weak D call: TRBD1 (6 bases). The length of the CDR3 is 13 residues. CDR1 and CDR2 (germline): SGHDT, YYEEEE. Trimming cost V 7 bases and J 4 bases, with 15 bases left between them. The CDR3 region has the DNA TGTGCCAGCGGTACCGGGACAAGGTACGAGCAGTACTTC. This gives the protein CASGTGTRYEQYF.

The chain carries TRBV4-3 and TRBJ1-2; D gene unclear. V was trimmed by 0 bases and J by 6 bases, leaving 14 bases between them. CDR1 and CDR2 (germline): LGHNA, YSLEER. The CDR3 has 15 amino acids. CDR3 residues: CASSQDPGSGNGYTF. The CDR3 DNA is TGCGCCAGCAGCCAAGATCCGGGGTCCGGGAATGGCTACACCTTC.

The chain uses TRBV6-7 and TRBJ1-1, with 7 bases lining up with TRBD1. Being an ORF, TRBV6-7 has a function that is uncertain. This CDR3 has 18 residues. The junction had 11 bases not matched to a gene; V was cut back by 1 base and J by 0 bases. The CDR3 reads CASSYFGTASGMNTEAFF. The CDR3 nucleotides are TGTGCCAGCAGTTACTTCGGGACAGCGTCAGGAATGAACACTGAAGCTTTCTTT.

This clone was found a few times. The rearrangement uses TRBV5-6 and TRBJ1-2; 7 bases are a match to TRBD1. CDR3 length: 13 amino acids. The V gene end was trimmed by 4 bases and the J gene end by 6 bases; junction bases not matched to a gene: 6. Germline CDR1 reads SGHDT; CDR2 reads YYEEEE. CDR3 sequence: CASSTRQGDGYTF. As DNA, the CDR3 is TGTGCCAGCAGCACCCGACAGGGAGATGGCTACACCTTC.

The chain is built from TRBV6-2 or TRBV6-3 and TRBJ2-5, with TRBD2 as a possible D gene (6 bases). Germline V gene sequence: CDR1 MNHEY, CDR2 SVGEGT. The V and J ends lost 2 bases and 5 bases respectively, with 15 bases between them. CDR3 length equals 15 residues. DNA for the CDR3: TGTGCCAGCAGTTACGGGGGGAGAATGAGGGAGACCCAGTACTTC. Translating gives CASSYGGRMRETQYF.

V and J are TRBV11-2 and TRBJ2-3; TRBD2 might be the D (6 bases). Germline CDR1 reads SGHAT; CDR2 reads FQNNGV. V was shortened by 0 bases and J by 3 bases, with 7 bases between the two germline ends. The CDR3 is made up of 14 amino acids. CDR3 region: CASSLDRGTDTQYF. CDR3 DNA sequence: TGTGCCAGCAGCTTAGATCGGGGGACAGATACGCAGTATTTT.

The gene calls are TRBV29-1 and TRBJ2-2; 8 bases map to TRBD1. The CDR3 consists of 17 residues. Germline V gene lookup returns CDR1 SQVTM and CDR2 ANQGSEA. J gave up 4 bases and V 0 bases, and 10 bases lay outside the gene matches. This CDR3 reads CSVEEEAGGWGTGELFF. In DNA, the CDR3 is TGCAGCGTTGAAGAAGAGGCAGGGGGCTGGGGCACCGGGGAGCTGTTTTTT.